This passage covers 11 T cell receptor beta chains from one sample sequenced in a study of human T cells and chemical hapten exposure. The sample's time point: patch test 2, 6 weeks after DPC sensitization. The treatment denotes: therapeutic diphenylcyclopropenone sensitization with weekly scalp DPC. Each CDR3 protein is one row after TCRdb ran MiXCR on the RACE reads. The top ten clones hold 1.4% of a sample with over 130,000 distinct CDR3 sequences, 12% of them seen once. This sample comprised whole blood, obtained in connection with sensitization to the hapten diphenylcyclopropenone (DPC). The receptors stem from a woman between 50 and 59 years old with alopecia areata. Some clones in this sample may be carry-over from other donors' samples.

This clonotype turned up a few times. J is TRBJ2-1 and V is TRBV6-2 or TRBV6-3; 9 positions match TRBD1. The CDR3 is made up of 15 amino acids. Losses at the gene ends were 7 bases for V and 3 bases for J; bases not matched to a gene: 7. Germline lookup yields CDR1 MNHEY and CDR2 SVGEGT. The CDR3 loop is CASTLTGGGYNEQFF. CDR3 DNA: TGTGCCAGCACCCTGACAGGGGGAGGCTACAATGAGCAGTTCTTC.

In its sample, this clonotype was seen a few times. This chain connects TRBV12-3 or TRBV12-4 to TRBJ1-3; D uncertain. Trimming removed 1 base at V and 0 bases at J, with 7 bases between. The CDR3 covers 15 residues. CDR3 sequence (DNA): TGTGCCAGCAGTTTAGGCTCCCTCTCTGGAAACACCATATATTTT. Amino acids: CASSLGSLSGNTIYF.

This clonotype was recorded at least ten times. The CDR3 DNA reads as TGCGCCAGCAGCTTGGCCCCTAGGGGCGCGGATGGCTACACCTTC. Encoded protein: CASSLAPRGADGYTF. The chain carries TRBV5-1 and TRBJ1-2, with TRBD1 as a possible D gene (5 bases). The CDR3 totals 15 residues. The ends were cut back, 0 bases at V and 6 bases at J, with 15 bases in the middle. From germline, CDR1 is SGHRS and CDR2 YFSETQ.

At least ten counts were recorded for this clonotype. CDR3 bases: TGCGCCAGCAGTGGGACGGGACTAGCGGGAGCGACGGGTGGCACCGGGGAGCTGTTTTTT. Protein: CASSGTGLAGATGGTGELFF. The V call is TRBV10-2, the J call TRBJ2-2; 14 bases line up with TRBD2. The CDR3 contains 20 residues. CDR1 WSHSY and CDR2 SAAADI come from the germline V gene. J was trimmed by 4 bases and V by 4 bases; bases with no gene match: 14.

This clonotype was recorded many times. The chain couples TRBV9 to TRBJ2-7; 8 nucleotides align to TRBD1. The ends lost 0 bases at V and 6 bases at J; junction bases unmatched: 5. The germline V gene encodes CDR1 SGDLS and CDR2 YYNGEE. The length of the CDR3 is 14 residues. CDR3 in DNA: TGTGCCAGCAGCGTAGTTCAGGGGGCTGGCGAGCAGTACTTC. Protein product: CASSVVQGAGEQYF. The full variable domain, rest sourced from reference TRBV9 and TRBJ2-7, is DSGVTQTPKHLITATGQRVTLRCSPRSGDLSVYWYQQSLDQGLQFLIQYYNGEERAKGNILERFSAQQFPDLHSELNLSSLELGDSALYFCASSVVQGAGEQYFGPGTRLTVT.

A few counts support this clonotype. The V gene is TRBV5-4, the J gene TRBJ1-4; no definite D call. CDR3 length equals 15 residues. Trimming shortened V by 0 bases and J by 3 bases, and 9 bases separated the two germline ends. Germline values: CDR1 SGHNT, CDR2 YYREEE (reference sequence). The CDR3 nucleotides read TGTGCCAGCAGCTTGGATGGGCGGTCTAATGAAAAACTGTTTTTT. Encoded protein: CASSLDGRSNEKLFF.

This clonotype came up a few times. The CDR3 nucleotides read TGTGCCAGCAGCTTAGAGGGTCTCTTAGGAGGCTACACCTTC. It yields the protein CASSLEGLLGGYTF. The chain has TRBV11-2 and TRBJ1-2; D is undetermined. The germline CDR1 and CDR2 sequences are SGHAT and FQNNGV. This CDR3 contains 14 residues. V lost 0 bases and J 8 bases, leaving 13 bases between the germline ends.

The CDR3 is CSVGEDTQYF. In DNA, the CDR3 is TGCAGCGTTGGGGAAGATACGCAGTATTTT. V and J are TRBV29-1 and TRBJ2-3; D not certain. Germline V CDR1 and CDR2: SQVTM, ANQGSEA. V lost 4 bases, J lost 5 bases, and 4 bases lay in between. The CDR3 is made up of 10 amino acids.

This clonotype was counted only a few times. The chain recombines TRBV5-4 with TRBJ2-2; D assignment may be TRBD1 or TRBD2 (5 bases each). V was cut by 2 bases and J by 7 bases, with 12 bases left in between. Germline CDR1 reads SGHNT; CDR2 reads YYREEE (reference sequence). The CDR3 has 14 residues. The CDR3 DNA reads as TGTGCCAGCAGCTTCGAGTTGGGGGTCGGGGAGCTGTTTTTT. It translates to CASSFELGVGELFF. The full variable domain, in which reference TRBV5-4 and TRBJ2-2 provide the parts outside the CDR3, is ETGVTQSPTHLIKTRGQQVTLRCSSQSGHNTVSWYQQALGQGPQFIFQYYREEENGRGNFPPRFSGLQFPNYSSELNVNALELDDSALYLCASSFELGVGELFFGEGSRLTVL.

The chain combines TRBV29-1 with TRBJ2-3; D is perhaps TRBD2 (12 bases). The germline gives CDR1 SQVTM, CDR2 ANQGSEA. The V end lost 8 bases, the J end lost 10 bases, and 43 bases lay between the germline ends. This CDR3 region has 20 residues. CDR3 coding DNA: TGCAGCTATGCTGGCGGGACAGGGGGGACTAGCGGGCCTCGGGCCAGCGCGCAGTATTTT. Encoded protein: CSYAGGTGGTSGPRASAQYF.

This clonotype was seen more than once but under ten times. The chain uses TRBV18 and TRBJ2-1, with TRBD2 identical over 11 bases. The junction had 4 bases not matched to a gene; V was cut back by 6 bases and J by 0 bases. Germline V gene sequence: CDR1 KGHSH, CDR2 LQKENI. The CDR3 consists of 16 residues. CDR3 DNA: TGTGCCAGCTCTTCCACTAGCGGGGGCTCCTACAATGAGCAGTTCTTC. As protein: CASSSTSGGSYNEQFF. Using reference TRBV18 and TRBJ2-1 for the parts outside the CDR3, the full variable domain is NAGVMQNPRHLVRRRGQEARLRCSPMKGHSHVYWYRQLPEEGLKFMVYLQKENIIDESGMPKERFSAEFPKEGPSILRIQQVVRGDSAAYFCASSSTSGGSYNEQFFGPGTRLTVL.